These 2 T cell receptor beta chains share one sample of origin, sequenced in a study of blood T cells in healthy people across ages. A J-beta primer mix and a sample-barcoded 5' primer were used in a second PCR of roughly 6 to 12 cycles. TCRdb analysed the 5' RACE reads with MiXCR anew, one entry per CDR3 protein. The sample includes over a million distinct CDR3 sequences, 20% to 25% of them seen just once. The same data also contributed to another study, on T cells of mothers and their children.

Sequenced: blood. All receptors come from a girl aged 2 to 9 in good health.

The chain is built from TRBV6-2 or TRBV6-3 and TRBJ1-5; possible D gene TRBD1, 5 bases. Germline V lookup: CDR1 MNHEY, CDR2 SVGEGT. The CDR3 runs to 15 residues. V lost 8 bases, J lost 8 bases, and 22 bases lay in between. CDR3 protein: CASQPTGGTLEPQHF. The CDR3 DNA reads TGTGCCAGCCAACCGACGGGGGGGACCCTAGAGCCCCAGCATTTT.

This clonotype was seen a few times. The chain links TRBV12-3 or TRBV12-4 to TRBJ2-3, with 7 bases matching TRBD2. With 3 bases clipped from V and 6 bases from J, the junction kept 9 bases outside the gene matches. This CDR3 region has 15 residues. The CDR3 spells CASSFSLRAGDTQYF. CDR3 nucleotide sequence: TGTGCCAGCAGTTTCTCCCTTCGAGCGGGGGATACGCAGTATTTT.